The 32 T cell receptor beta chains below all came from one sample that was sequenced in a study of siplizumab effects on memory and regulatory T cells. Sequenced by immunoSEQ multiplex PCR; TCRdb stores in-frame clones only, minus some. This table holds around 100,000 clones, nearly 95% found once. Material: Tregs sorted from blood. The receptors were sampled from a human donor in good health.

CDR3 sequence reads: CASSPRTGGTGELFF. In DNA, the CDR3 is TGTGCCAGCAGCCCACGGACGGGTGGAACCGGGGAGCTGTTTTTT. This chain links TRBV9 with TRBJ2-2, with D uncertain. From germline, CDR1 is SGDLS and CDR2 YYNGEE. CDR3 length equals 15 residues. Trimming pared 4 bases from V and 5 bases from J, leaving 15 bases between.

CDR3 residues: CASSSPGLVADTQYF. The DNA of the CDR3 is TGTGCCAGCAGCTCGCCGGGGCTGGTGGCAGATACGCAGTATTTT. This sequence joins TRBV5-6 and TRBJ2-3; D might be TRBD1 or TRBD2, each matching 5 bases. Looked up from germline, CDR1 is SGHDT and CDR2 is YYEEEE. The V and J ends lost 3 bases and 4 bases respectively, with 15 bases between them. The CDR3 runs 15 residues.

The V and J genes are TRBV5-1 and TRBJ2-5; 10 nucleotides align to TRBD1. Per the germline V gene, CDR1 is SGHRS and CDR2 is YFSETQ. V lost 3 bases, J lost 0 bases, and 2 bases stayed unmatched. The CDR3 totals 15 residues. The DNA for the CDR3 is TGCGCCAGCAGCTGGGGACAGGGGTACCAAGAGACCCAGTACTTC. Protein product: CASSWGQGYQETQYF.

This rearrangement joins TRBV18 to TRBJ2-3; D is ambiguous. V shed 1 base and J shed 2 bases, with 4 bases lying between them. CDR1 and CDR2 (germline): KGHSH, LQKENI. CDR3 size: 13 residues. CDR3 coding DNA: TGTGCCAGCTCACCACAAAACACAGATACGCAGTATTTT. Protein product: CASSPQNTDTQYF.

The genes are TRBV6-6 and TRBJ2-2; no definite D call. The germline V and J ends were trimmed by 1 base and 5 bases, with 11 bases remaining between them. The CDR3 is 15 residues long. Germline loops: CDR1 MNHNY, CDR2 SVGAGI (reference sequence). CDR3 sequence (DNA): TGTGCCAGCAGTTACTTAGGGTTGAGGACCGGGGAGCTGTTTTTT. This sequence encodes CASSYLGLRTGELFF.

V usage is TRBV6-1 and J usage is TRBJ2-5; TRBD2 agrees at 10 bases. Trimming cost V 6 bases and J 4 bases; bases outside gene matches: 11. The CDR3 runs 16 residues. Per germline, CDR1 MNHNS and CDR2 SASEGT. CDR3 loop: CASSETVAGGAETQYF. DNA for the CDR3: TGTGCCAGCAGCGAAACGGTAGCGGGAGGCGCAGAGACCCAGTACTTC.

The rearrangement joins TRBV27 to TRBJ1-1, with TRBD1 identical over 7 bases. The CDR3 sequence is 15 residues long. Germline-derived CDR1 and CDR2 are MNHEY and SMNVEV (reference sequence). Unmatched junction bases numbered 6, after V lost 5 bases and J lost 0 bases. The CDR3 protein is CASSPGTVLNTEAFF. The CDR3 region has the DNA TGTGCCAGCAGTCCCGGGACAGTTTTGAACACTGAAGCTTTCTTT.

The table lists this clone with a count of one. This sequence joins TRBV7-6 and TRBJ1-3; TRBD1 matches 8 bases. The CDR3 contains 16 residues. CDR1 and CDR2 (germline): SGHVS, FNYEAQ. Trimming at V came to 5 bases and at J to 0 bases, leaving 6 bases not matched to a gene. For the CDR3, the DNA is TGTGCCAGCAGCCCAGGGACAGGAGGCTCTGGAAACACCATATATTTT. Translated, it gives CASSPGTGGSGNTIYF.

The chain combines TRBV7-2 with TRBJ1-2; weak D call: TRBD1 (6 bases). Germline CDR1 is SGHTA and CDR2 is FQGNSA. The CDR3 spans 15 residues. Trimming stripped 5 bases from V and 4 bases from J, with 17 bases between. The CDR3 here is CASSIRQDRFYGYTF. The CDR3 bases are TGTGCCAGCAGCATAAGACAGGATCGATTCTATGGCTACACCTTC.

This clone came up once. The chain uses TRBV20-1 and TRBJ1-2; D remains ambiguous. V lost 6 bases and J lost 8, with 7 bases in between. This CDR3 has 9 amino acids. The germline CDR1 and CDR2 sequences are DFQATT and SNEGSKA (reference sequence). CDR3 region: CSATSGYTF. In DNA form, the CDR3 reads TGCAGTGCGACGTCAGGCTACACCTTC.

This sequence joins TRBV5-1 and TRBJ1-2, with D hard to call. This CDR3 spans 12 amino acids. V was clipped by 6 bases and J by 8 bases, with 14 bases between them. The germline gives CDR1 SGHRS, CDR2 YFSETQ. The CDR3 region is CASTPGPGGYTF. The CDR3, as DNA: TGCGCCAGCACCCCTGGACCGGGCGGCTACACCTTC.

CDR3: CASSPGRGGGVAFF. The CDR3 nucleotides are TGTGCCAGCAGCCCCGGGCGTGGGGGCGGTGTAGCTTTCTTT. V is TRBV7-3 and J is TRBJ1-1; perhaps TRBD1 as D (6 bases). The CDR3 is 14 residues long. CDR1 and CDR2 from the germline V gene are SGHTA and FQGTGA. Trimming removed 5 bases at V and 10 bases at J, with 20 bases between.

This clone was observed a single time. The chain is built from TRBV6-1 and TRBJ2-5; a weak D match, TRBD1 (6 bases). The J call is doubtful: the DNA matches TRBJ2-7 better. This CDR3 region has 17 residues. Germline CDR1 MNHNS, CDR2 SASEGT. CDR3 loop: CASSVTGYGASSYEQYF. The CDR3 DNA is TGTGCCAGCAGTGTTACAGGGTATGGCGCAAGCTCCTACGAGCAGTACTTC.

As regards this clone: Other DNA sequences from this sample encode an identical CDR3 as well. The genes are TRBV5-1 and TRBJ2-7; unclear D gene. V lost 2 bases and J lost 4, with 4 bases in between. The CDR3 spans 11 residues. Germline assignment: CDR1 SGHRS and CDR2 YFSETQ. The CDR3 protein is CASSLGYEQYF. DNA of the CDR3: TGCGCCAGCAGCTTAGGATACGAGCAGTACTTC. Full variable domain (rest looked up from reference TRBV5-1 and TRBJ2-7): KAGVTQTPRYLIKTRGQQVTLSCSPISGHRSVSWYQQTPGQGLQFLFEYFSETQRNKGNFPGRFSGRQFSNSRSEMNVSTLELGDSALYLCASSLGYEQYFGPGTRLTVT.

The chain links TRBV18 to TRBJ1-4; 12 nucleotides align to TRBD1. Per the germline V gene, CDR1 is KGHSH and CDR2 is LQKENI. Trimming took 3 bases from V and 6 from J; bases not matched to a gene: 2. This CDR3 is 15 amino acids long. The CDR3 nucleotides are TGTGCCAGCTCACCGGGGACAGGGGGCTATGAAAAACTGTTTTTT. Translated, it gives CASSPGTGGYEKLFF. Based on the CDR3 plus reference TRBV18 and TRBJ1-4, the full variable domain is NAGVMQNPRHLVRRRGQEARLRCSPMKGHSHVYWYRQLPEEGLKFMVYLQKENIIDESGMPKERFSAEFPKEGPSILRIQQVVRGDSAAYFCASSPGTGGYEKLFFGSGTQLSVL.

The chain links TRBV4-2 to TRBJ2-3; 11 bases match TRBD2. Germline V lookup: CDR1 LGHNA, CDR2 YNFKEQ. The ends lost 4 bases at V and 1 base at J; junction bases unmatched: 7. The CDR3 contains 17 residues. CDR3 coding DNA: TGTGCCAGCAGCCTAGGTAGCGGGAGGGTTGGCACAGATACGCAGTATTTT. Protein: CASSLGSGRVGTDTQYF.

CDR3 amino acids: CASSQTGNSNQPQHF. In nucleotides, the CDR3 is TGTGCCAGCAGTCAGACAGGGAATAGCAATCAGCCCCAGCATTTT. The chain uses TRBV7-3 and TRBJ1-5; 7 nucleotides line up with TRBD1. CDR3 length: 15 amino acids. The germline V gene encodes CDR1 SGHTA and CDR2 FQGTGA. V shed 6 bases, J shed 0 bases, and the junction held 5 bases outside the gene matches.

The chain employs TRBV5-1 and TRBJ2-3, with D possibly matching TRBD1 (5 bases). Germline V gene sequence: CDR1 SGHRS, CDR2 YFSETQ. V lost 0 bases, J lost 1 base, and 6 bases lay in between. There are 14 residues in the CDR3. The CDR3 DNA is TGCGCCAGCAGCTTGGAAGGGGGCACAGATACGCAGTATTTT. This encodes CASSLEGGTDTQYF.

The rearrangement links TRBV5-1 to TRBJ2-7, with D tentatively TRBD1 or TRBD2 (5 bases each). Germline V gene lookup returns CDR1 SGHRS and CDR2 YFSETQ. The CDR3 covers 14 residues. V dropped 0 bases and J dropped 3 bases, with 10 bases sitting between them. The DNA of the CDR3 is TGCGCCAGCAGCTTGGCAGGGAGAATCTACGAGCAGTACTTC. It specifies CASSLAGRIYEQYF.

This chain connects TRBV21-1 to TRBJ1-2; the table names TRBD1, a call not compared with the DNA. TRBV21-1 is recorded as a pseudogene. CDR3 length: 15 amino acids. CDR3 region: CASSTPNREPCGYTF. CDR3 nucleotide sequence: TGTGCCAGCAGCACCCCGAACAGGGAACCGTGTGGCTACACCTTC.

The chain employs TRBV6-6 and TRBJ2-1; 11 bases line up with TRBD2. Germline V lookup: CDR1 MNHNY, CDR2 SVGAGI (reference sequence). J gave up 7 bases and V 8 bases, and 10 bases lay outside the gene matches. The CDR3 loop spans 15 amino acids. The CDR3 is CASSDSGRASNEQFF. The CDR3 DNA sequence: TGTGCCAGCTCCGATAGCGGGAGGGCCAGTAATGAGCAGTTCTTC.

The chain links TRBV5-4 to TRBJ1-1; maybe TRBD1 (6 bases). The germline V gene encodes CDR1 SGHNT and CDR2 YYREEE (reference sequence). This CDR3 is 14 amino acids long. Deletions cut 5 bases from V and 1 base from J, with 12 bases between. CDR3 loop: CASRLGQSNTEAFF. As DNA, the CDR3 is TGTGCCAGCAGACTCGGACAGTCGAACACTGAAGCTTTCTTT.

The V gene is TRBV5-6, the J gene TRBJ1-1; D remains ambiguous. The CDR3 spans 12 residues. CDR1 SGHDT and CDR2 YYEEEE come from the germline V gene. The V end was cut by 4 bases, the J end by 0 bases, with 4 bases between. The CDR3 DNA reads as TGTGCCAGCAGCCTGTTGAACACTGAAGCTTTCTTT. Protein: CASSLLNTEAFF.

This clone was seen a single time. The chain carries TRBV7-2 and TRBJ2-7; 10 bases match TRBD2. This CDR3 has 14 amino acids. Germline assignment: CDR1 SGHTA and CDR2 FQGNSA. V shed 5 bases and J 3 bases; nucleotides not matched to a gene: 4. The CDR3 nucleotides read TGTGCCAGCAGCGCCCTAGCGGGGGTCTACGAGCAGTACTTC. Its translation is CASSALAGVYEQYF.

The chain combines TRBV7-2 with TRBJ2-3; 11 bases align to TRBD1. Germline CDR1 is SGHTA and CDR2 is FQGNSA. V shed 3 bases and J 5 bases; nucleotides not matched to a gene: 7. CDR3 length: 16 amino acids. For the CDR3, the DNA is TGTGCCAGCAGCTTCCGGGACAGGGGGGCGGGAGATACGCAGTATTTT. Amino acid sequence: CASSFRDRGAGDTQYF.

The rearrangement uses TRBV10-2 and TRBJ2-1; TRBD2 matches at 9 bases. The CDR3 has 17 amino acids. The V and J ends lost 8 bases and 3 bases, in that order; junction bases with no gene match: 14. The V gene's germline CDR1 is WSHSY and CDR2 SAAADI. The CDR3 DNA reads as TGCGCCAGCGTGCCCAGGGCGGGAGGGCCGTTCTACAATGAGCAGTTCTTC. As protein: CASVPRAGGPFYNEQFF.

The CDR3 DNA reads TGTGCCAGTAGTACCCCTAAGCCGGGACAACGTTACGAGCAGTACTTC. Protein product: CASSTPKPGQRYEQYF. The rearrangement links TRBV19 to TRBJ2-7, with a tentative D call TRBD1 (6 bases). The germline gives CDR1 LNHDA, CDR2 SQIVND (reference sequence). Trimming stripped 4 bases from V and 4 bases from J, with 20 bases between. The CDR3 totals 16 residues. The variable domain in full, with the rest retrieved from reference TRBV19 and TRBJ2-7, is DGGITQSPKYLFRKEGQNVTLSCEQNLNHDAMYWYRQDPGQGLRLIYYSQIVNDFQKGDIAEGYSVSREKKESFPLTVTSAQKNPTAFYLCASSTPKPGQRYEQYFGPGTRLTVT.

This chain joins TRBV10-3 and TRBJ1-1, with D possibly being TRBD1 (5 bases). The CDR3 is 14 residues long. V lost 6 bases, J lost 0 bases, and 11 bases lay in between. From germline, CDR1 is ENHRY and CDR2 SYGVKD. In nucleotides, the CDR3 is TGTGCCATCAGGAGGAGGGGCCTGAACACTGAAGCTTTCTTT. This sequence encodes CAIRRRGLNTEAFF.

The CDR3 DNA reads TGTGCCAGCAGCTTAGGCTTGATGGGGAACACTGAAGCTTTCTTT. Its translation: CASSLGLMGNTEAFF. The rearrangement links TRBV11-1 to TRBJ1-1, with D unclear. Germline CDR1 reads SGHAT; CDR2 reads FQDESV (reference sequence). CDR3 length: 15 amino acids. The ends were cut back, 1 base at V and 1 base at J, with 10 bases in the middle.

This chain uses TRBV5-8 with TRBJ2-1; D not resolved. The CDR3 is 15 residues long. V was shortened by 2 bases and J by 6 bases, with 15 bases between the two germline ends. Germline V lookup: CDR1 SGHTS, CDR2 YDEGEE. CDR3 DNA: TGTGCCAGCAGCTTAACCGGGTCCTACCTCAATGAGCAGTTCTTC. This codes for CASSLTGSYLNEQFF.

The CDR3 coding sequence is TGTGCCAGCAGCCTCCCACCTTCAGTATCCTATGGCTACACCTTC. It is translated as CASSLPPSVSYGYTF. The chain carries TRBV9 and TRBJ1-2; D call uncertain. CDR3 size: 15 residues. Germline CDR1 reads SGDLS; CDR2 reads YYNGEE. Trimming shortened V by 4 bases and J by 4 bases, and 17 bases separated the two germline ends.

The gene calls are TRBV19 and TRBJ2-7, with D unresolved. The CDR3 extends over 15 amino acids. CDR1 is LNHDA, CDR2 SQIVND, per germline (reference sequence). The germline V and J ends were trimmed by 3 bases and 5 bases, with 17 bases remaining between them. The CDR3 sequence is CASSIGNTPVNEQYF. The CDR3 DNA sequence: TGTGCCAGTAGTATCGGAAACACTCCAGTGAACGAGCAGTACTTC.